Presented here are 19 T cell receptor beta chains from one specimen sequenced in a study of T-cell memory formation after mild COVID-19. Each CDR3 protein is one row after TCRdb ran MiXCR on the 5' RACE reads. This sample has 250,000 to 300,000 distinct CDR3 sequences; about a sixth occur once, and the top ten carry roughly 23%. Sequenced input: PBMCs or a T cell subset sorted from them (not recorded which). Receptors were obtained from a man aged 18 to 30 who had mild COVID-19 (a few samples of this study predate the infection). Cell type and time point are not known.

This clonotype showed up just a few times. The rearrangement links TRBV20-1 to TRBJ1-1; maybe TRBD1 (5 bases). Germline CDR1 reads DFQATT; CDR2 reads SNEGSKA (reference sequence). CDR3 length: 11 amino acids. This CDR3 reads CSATGAEKAFF. The CDR3 DNA is TGCAGCGCAACCGGGGCAGAAAAAGCTTTCTTT.

The chain joins TRBV7-6 to TRBJ2-6; D may be TRBD1 or TRBD2 (5 bases each). The CDR3 is 17 residues long. Looked up from germline, CDR1 is SGHVS and CDR2 is FNYEAQ. The V end was cut by 2 bases, the J end by 3 bases, with 14 bases between. CDR3 residues: CASSLSPGAYGANVLTF. As DNA, the CDR3 is TGTGCCAGCAGCTTAAGTCCCGGGGCGTATGGGGCCAACGTCCTGACTTTC.

The chain combines TRBV5-1 with TRBJ2-5; D could derive from TRBD1 or TRBD2 (5 bases each). The CDR3 is made up of 15 amino acids. Germline values: CDR1 SGHRS, CDR2 YFSETQ. V lost 4 bases and J 5 bases, leaving 18 bases between the germline ends. CDR3 sequence (DNA): TGCGCCAGCAGCCCGGGACCATCACAAGGGGAGACCCAGTACTTC. Its translation is CASSPGPSQGETQYF.

V usage is TRBV14 and J usage is TRBJ2-4; D tentatively reads TRBD1 or TRBD2 (5 bases each). This CDR3 is 17 amino acids long. V dropped 2 bases and J dropped 1 base, with 15 bases sitting between them. Germline CDR1 is SGHDN and CDR2 is FVKESK. The CDR3 nucleotides are TGTGCCAGCAGCCAACTCTTCCCGGGGACGGCCAAAAACATTCAGTACTTC. It encodes CASSQLFPGTAKNIQYF. Based on the CDR3 plus reference TRBV14 and TRBJ2-4, the full variable domain is EAGVTQFPSHSVIEKGQTVTLRCDPISGHDNLYWYRRVMGKEIKFLLHFVKESKQDESGMPNNRFLAERTGGTYSTLKVQPAELEDSGVYFCASSQLFPGTAKNIQYFGAGTRLSVL.

In this sample, this clonotype turned up a few times. This chain joins TRBV29-1 and TRBJ2-1; 8 bases line up with TRBD1. The CDR3 spans 14 residues. V shed 5 bases and J 6 bases; nucleotides not matched to a gene: 9. Germline CDR1 reads SQVTM; CDR2 reads ANQGSEA. CDR3 sequence (DNA): TGCAGCGTTTTCAGGACAGGGTCTCTCAATGAGCAGTTCTTC. It yields the protein CSVFRTGSLNEQFF.

V and J are TRBV7-9 and TRBJ1-1, with D hard to call. CDR1 and CDR2 (germline): SEHNR, FQNEAQ (reference sequence). CDR3 length: 14 amino acids. Between the trimmed V and J ends, which lost 2 bases and 2 bases, there was a span of 9 bases. The CDR3 DNA sequence: TGTGCCAGCAGCTTAACACAGATAAACACTGAAGCTTTCTTT. Its translation: CASSLTQINTEAFF.

The chain is built from TRBV6-6 and TRBJ2-5; D is uncertain. The V end was cut by 2 bases, the J end by 0 bases, with 7 bases between. Germline CDR1 reads MNHNY; CDR2 reads SVGAGI (reference sequence). This CDR3 is built from 14 residues. The CDR3 loop is CASSYGRHQETQYF. CDR3 sequence (DNA): TGTGCCAGCAGTTACGGTCGGCACCAAGAGACCCAGTACTTC.

This clonotype has only a few counts. The V call is TRBV2, the J call TRBJ2-3; 8 positions match TRBD2. Germline trimming cut 6 bases from V and 2 bases from J; bases unmatched to any gene: 4. Germline CDR1 and CDR2: SNHLY and FYNNEI. The CDR3 is 14 residues long. CDR3 nucleotide sequence: TGTGCCAGCAGGAGCGGGGGAAACACAGATACGCAGTATTTT. This gives the protein CASRSGGNTDTQYF.

On this clonotype itself: At one end the junction does not follow the germline gene, possibly because of a read error. The chain joins TRBV7-9 to TRBJ2-5; maybe TRBD1 (5 bases). The CDR3 length is 14 residues. Germline CDR1 reads SEHNR; CDR2 reads FQNEAQ (reference sequence). CDR3 amino acids: CTSSSTTVAETQYF. The CDR3 coding sequence is TGTACCAGCAGCTCGACGACAGTGGCGGAGACCCAGTACTTC.

This chain uses TRBV7-6 with TRBJ2-7; D is unclear. Germline CDR1 reads SGHVS; CDR2 reads FNYEAQ. This CDR3 region has 14 residues. V dropped 2 bases and J dropped 1 base, with 9 bases sitting between them. The CDR3 reads CASSLNSGSYEQYF. The CDR3 nucleotides read TGTGCCAGCAGCTTAAATTCAGGATCCTACGAGCAGTACTTC. The variable domain in full, with the rest retrieved from reference TRBV7-6 and TRBJ2-7, is GAGVSQSPRYKVTKRGQDVALRCDPISGHVSLYWYRQALGQGPEFLTYFNYEAQQDKSGLPNDRFSAERPEGSISTLTIQRTEQRDSAMYRCASSLNSGSYEQYFGPGTRLTVT.

This clonotype was counted only a few times. The genes are TRBV30 and TRBJ1-6; 8 bases are shared with TRBD1. Germline CDR1 reads GTSNPN; CDR2 reads SVGIG (reference sequence). V lost 3 bases and J lost 2; bases outside the gene matches: 3. CDR3 length: 15 residues. In nucleotides, the CDR3 is TGTGCCTGGAGGGGGGACAGGACCTATAATTCACCCCTCCACTTT. Amino acid sequence: CAWRGDRTYNSPLHF. Full variable domain (remainder filled in from reference TRBV30 and TRBJ1-6): SQTIHQWPATLVQPVGSPLSLECTVEGTSNPNLYWYRQAAGRGLQLLFYSVGIGQISSEVPQNLSASRPQDRQFILSSKKLLLSDSGFYLCAWRGDRTYNSPLHFGNGTRLTVT.

In this sample, this clonotype turned up a few times. This chain joins TRBV18 and TRBJ2-7; 7 bases map to TRBD1. CDR3 length: 13 amino acids. Trimming took 1 base from V and 6 from J; bases not matched to a gene: 3. CDR1 KGHSH and CDR2 LQKENI come from the germline V gene. CDR3 protein: CASSPQSGGEQYF. Written as DNA, the CDR3 is TGTGCCAGCTCACCACAGTCAGGGGGCGAGCAGTACTTC.

This clonotype was picked up many times. The chain combines TRBV7-2 with TRBJ1-2, with 7 bases identical to TRBD1. The CDR3 length is 15 residues. Germline V gene lookup returns CDR1 SGHTA and CDR2 FQGNSA. Germline trimming cut 8 bases from V and 9 bases from J; bases unmatched to any gene: 18. The CDR3: CASGETWEGAGSYTF. As DNA, the CDR3 is TGTGCCAGCGGGGAGACATGGGAGGGGGCAGGTAGCTACACCTTC.

This rearrangement joins TRBV29-1 to TRBJ2-3, with 7 bases lining up with TRBD1. Germline CDR1 is SQVTM and CDR2 is ANQGSEA. CDR3 length equals 13 residues. V lost 7 bases, J lost 4 bases, and 8 bases stayed unmatched. As DNA, the CDR3 is TGCAGCGCTTCGGTGGGACAGTCAGATACGCAGTATTTT. As protein: CSASVGQSDTQYF.

The chain carries TRBV6-2 or TRBV6-3 and TRBJ1-5; TRBD1 is a possible D gene (6 bases). The germline V gene encodes CDR1 MNHEY and CDR2 SVGEGT. This CDR3 contains 19 residues. The V end lost 2 bases, the J end lost 0 bases, and 20 bases lay between the germline ends. CDR3 sequence reads: CASSYDGDKSPSSNQPQHF. CDR3 bases: TGTGCCAGCAGTTACGATGGGGACAAAAGTCCGAGTAGCAATCAGCCCCAGCATTTT.

This clonotype came up a few times. V usage is TRBV3-1 and J usage is TRBJ2-2; TRBD2 matches at 11 bases. Germline CDR1 and CDR2: LGHDT and YNNKEL (reference sequence). The CDR3 is 20 residues long. The V gene end was trimmed by 4 bases and the J gene end by 4 bases; junction bases not matched to a gene: 17. The CDR3 region has the DNA TGTGCCAGCAGCCCGCATGGAGGGCTAGCGGGGGGCTCGAGCACCGGGGAGCTGTTTTTT. It codes for CASSPHGGLAGGSSTGELFF.

This clonotype turned up a few times. The chain combines TRBV6-5 with TRBJ1-2; TRBD1 might be the D (6 bases). The V end lost 0 bases, the J end lost 3 bases, and 11 bases lay between the germline ends. CDR3 length: 15 amino acids. Germline-derived CDR1 and CDR2 are MNHEY and SVGAGI. CDR3 residues: CASSYSLRGYYGYTF. The DNA of the CDR3 is TGTGCCAGCAGTTACTCTTTAAGGGGGTACTATGGCTACACCTTC.

The V call is TRBV29-1, the J call TRBJ1-1; TRBD1 aligns across 8 bases. Germline values: CDR1 SQVTM, CDR2 ANQGSEA. The CDR3 is 11 residues long. V dropped 4 bases and J dropped 11; count of bases not matched to a gene: 6. The CDR3 loop reads CSVVQGAWAFF. As DNA, the CDR3 is TGCAGCGTTGTTCAGGGGGCCTGGGCTTTCTTT.

The V call is TRBV6-5, the J call TRBJ1-1; TRBD1 aligns across 7 bases. The CDR3 has 12 residues. V was pared by 8 bases and J by 5 bases, with 5 bases of the junction left unmatched. Germline V CDR1 and CDR2: MNHEY, SVGAGI. CDR3 in amino acids: CASSRGWTEAFF. DNA of the CDR3: TGTGCCAGCTCCAGGGGGTGGACTGAAGCTTTCTTT.